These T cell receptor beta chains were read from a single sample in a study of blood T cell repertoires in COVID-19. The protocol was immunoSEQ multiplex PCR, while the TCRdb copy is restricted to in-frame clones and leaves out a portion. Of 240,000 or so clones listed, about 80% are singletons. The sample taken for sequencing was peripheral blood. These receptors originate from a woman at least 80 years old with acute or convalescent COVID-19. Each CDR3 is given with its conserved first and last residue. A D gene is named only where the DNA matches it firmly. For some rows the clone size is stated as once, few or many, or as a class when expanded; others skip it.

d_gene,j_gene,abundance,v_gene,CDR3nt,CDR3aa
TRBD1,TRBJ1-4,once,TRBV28,TGTGCCAGCAGTTTCGCAGGGGGCCGGGGAGAAAAACTGTTTTTT,CASSFAGGRGEKLFF
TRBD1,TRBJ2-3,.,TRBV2,TGTGCCAGCAGGCTTGACAGGGGTAGCACAGATACGCAGTATTTT,CASRLDRGSTDTQYF
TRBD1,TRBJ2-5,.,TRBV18,TGTGCCAGCTCACGACAGGGGGCCACTCAAGAGACCCAGTACTTC,CASSRQGATQETQYF
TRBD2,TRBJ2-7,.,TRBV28,TGTGCCAGCCTCGGACTAGCGGGATTCTCCTACGAGCAGTACTTC,CASLGLAGFSYEQYF
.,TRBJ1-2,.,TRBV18,TGTGCCAGCTCACCCGTTCCGGGTGGTTATGGCTACACCTTC,CASSPVPGGYGYTF
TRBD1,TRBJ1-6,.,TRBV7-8,TGTGCCAGCAGCTTATACGAGACAGGGGGTTCCAATTCACCCCTCCACTTT,CASSLYETGGSNSPLHF
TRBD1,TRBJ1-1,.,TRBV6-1,TGTGCCAGCAGTGAAGGGCAGGGGGCCCACGGGTGGACTGAAGCTTTCTTT,CASSEGQGAHGWTEAFF
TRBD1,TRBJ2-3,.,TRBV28,TGTGCCAGCAGACGCAAACAGGGGCTAGATACGCAGTATTTT,CASRRKQGLDTQYF
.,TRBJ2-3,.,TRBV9,TGTGCCAGCAGCCTCCGGACTAGCACAGATACGCAGTATTTT,CASSLRTSTDTQYF
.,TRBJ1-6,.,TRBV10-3,TGTGCCATCAGCCTGGGACTGAATAATTCACCCCTCCACTTT,CAISLGLNNSPLHF
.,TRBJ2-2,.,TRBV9,TGTGCCAGCAGCAGACCGGGACTGTCGAACACCGGGGAGCTGTTTTTT,CASSRPGLSNTGELFF
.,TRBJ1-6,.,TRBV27,TGTGCCAGCACCCCCGCGGGATCAAGGATAGGTTCACCCCTCCACTTT,CASTPAGSRIGSPLHF
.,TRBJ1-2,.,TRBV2,TGTGCCAGCAGCAACGAAGGCAACAGGGCTTATGGCTACACCTTC,CASSNEGNRAYGYTF
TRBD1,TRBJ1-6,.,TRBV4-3,TGCGCCAGCAGCCAAGATTTCCGGGGAGGACAGGATAATTCACCCCTCCACTTT,CASSQDFRGGQDNSPLHF
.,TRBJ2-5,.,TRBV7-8,TGTGCCAGCAGCCCGAACCTCGGGGAGACCCAGTACTTC,CASSPNLGETQYF
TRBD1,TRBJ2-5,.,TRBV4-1,TGCGCCAGCAGCCCCGGACGGGACAGGGCGCAAGAGACCCAGTACTTC,CASSPGRDRAQETQYF
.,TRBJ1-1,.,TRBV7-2,TGTGCCAGCAGCTCCCAACAAACGTTAATCACTGAAGCTTTCTTT,CASSSQQTLITEAFF
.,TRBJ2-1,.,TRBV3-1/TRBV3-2,TGTGCCAGCAGCCAAGGAGGGCTCTCCTACAATGAGCAGTTCTTC,CASSQGGLSYNEQFF
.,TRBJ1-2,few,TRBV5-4,TGTGCCAGCAGCTTGTATCCGACAGGCCAGGACTATGGCTACACCTTC,CASSLYPTGQDYGYTF
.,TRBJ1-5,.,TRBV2,TGTGCCAGCAGTGGGCAGGGGATCAATCAGCCCCAGCATTTT,CASSGQGINQPQHF
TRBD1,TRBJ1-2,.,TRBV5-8,TGTGCCAGCCGGGACAGGGGGCTCGGTGGCTACACCTTC,CASRDRGLGGYTF
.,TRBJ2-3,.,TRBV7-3,TGTGCCAGCAGCGCGACTGGAGGGTTGGATACGCAGTATTTT,CASSATGGLDTQYF
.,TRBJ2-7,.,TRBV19,TGTGCCAGTAGTTCCCGCGGTGACCGAGAGAAGTACTTC,CASSSRGDREKYF
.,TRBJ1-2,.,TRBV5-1,TGCGCCAGCAGCCCACGATCGGGGGTCTACGGCTACACCTTC,CASSPRSGVYGYTF
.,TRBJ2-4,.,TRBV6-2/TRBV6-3,TGTGCCAGCAGTTACATGTCAGGGGTCCAATTCTTC,CASSYMSGVQFF
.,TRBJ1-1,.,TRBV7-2,TGTGCCAGCAGCTTAGTTGGCGGGAGGACTGAAGCTTTCTTT,CASSLVGGRTEAFF
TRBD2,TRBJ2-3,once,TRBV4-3,TGCGCCAGCAGCCAAGGGCGGGGAGCGGGGGGCACAGATACGCAGTATTTT,CASSQGRGAGGTDTQYF
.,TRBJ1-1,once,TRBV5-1,TGCGCCAGCAGCTTGGACGGGCGAGGGGCTTTCTTT,CASSLDGRGAFF
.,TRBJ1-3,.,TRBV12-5,TGTGCTAGTGCCTCAGGAGGGAGCTCTGGAAACACCATATATTTT,CASASGGSSGNTIYF
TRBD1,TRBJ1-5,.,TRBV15,TGTGCCACCGGACAGGGGACCAATCAGCCCCAGCATTTT,CATGQGTNQPQHF
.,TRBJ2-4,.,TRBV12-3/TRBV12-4,TGTGCCAGCAGTTTTGAAGCGAACATTCAGTACTTC,CASSFEANIQYF
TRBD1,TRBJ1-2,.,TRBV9,TGTGCCAGCAGCTCCGGGACAGGGACTGCAAACTATGGCTACACCTTC,CASSSGTGTANYGYTF
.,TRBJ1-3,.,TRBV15,TGTGCCACCAGCAGAGACAGGGGACCCGAAAACACCATATATTTT,CATSRDRGPENTIYF
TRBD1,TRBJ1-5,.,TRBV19,TGTGCCAGTAAGGTGTTACAGGGGCGCAATCAGCCCCAGCATTTT,CASKVLQGRNQPQHF
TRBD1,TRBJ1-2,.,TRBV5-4,TGTGCCAGCAGCGATACCAGGGGGACAGGGGGGTACTATGGCTACACCTTC,CASSDTRGTGGYYGYTF
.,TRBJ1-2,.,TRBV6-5,TGTGCCAGCAGAAGGACCGAAGGGTCAGGGTCTGGCTACACCTTC,CASRRTEGSGSGYTF
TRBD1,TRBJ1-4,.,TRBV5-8,TGTGCCAGCAGCTTACAGGGGGCCTTGGGGGAAAAACTGTTTTTT,CASSLQGALGEKLFF
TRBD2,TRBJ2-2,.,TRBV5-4,TGTGCCAGCAGCTTGGCCGCGGCGGGGGGTTCCGGGGAGCTGTTTTTT,CASSLAAAGGSGELFF
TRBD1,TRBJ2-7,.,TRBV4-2,TGTGCCAGCAGCCAAGCCACCACCGGGACAGGGGCCTACGAGCAGTACTTC,CASSQATTGTGAYEQYF
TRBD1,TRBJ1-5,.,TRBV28,TGTGCCAGCAGTTCCCCCGACAGGGTGCGCAATCAGCCCCAGCATTTT,CASSSPDRVRNQPQHF
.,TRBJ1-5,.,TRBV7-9,TGTGCCAGCAGTCGTTTGAATCAGCCCCAGCATTTT,CASSRLNQPQHF
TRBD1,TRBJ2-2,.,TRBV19,TGTGCCAGTAGTCACAGGGGAACCGGGGAGCTGTTTTTT,CASSHRGTGELFF
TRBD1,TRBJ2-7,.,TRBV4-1,TGCGCCAGCAGCCCCAGTACCGGGACAGCAACCTACGAGCAGTACTTC,CASSPSTGTATYEQYF
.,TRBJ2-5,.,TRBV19,TGTGCCAGTAGCACAATGCAGGGGCTTTATGAAGAGACCCAGTACTTC,CASSTMQGLYEETQYF
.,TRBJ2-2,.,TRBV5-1,TGCGCCAGCAGCTTGGCGACGGGGTCCGGGGAGCTGTTTTTT,CASSLATGSGELFF
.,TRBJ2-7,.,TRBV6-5,TGTGCCAGCATCCGGACAGTCGGTTCCTACGAGCAGTACTTC,CASIRTVGSYEQYF
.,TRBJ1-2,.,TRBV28,TGTGCCAGCAAGAGGACAGTCGGACGGGGCTACACCTTC,CASKRTVGRGYTF